Listed below are T cell receptor beta chains from one sample, sequenced in a study of T-cell reconstitution after alpha-beta-depleted transplantation in children. TCRdb recomputed calls from the PCR reads with MiXCR, one row per CDR3 protein. The sample carries fewer than 550,000 distinct CDR3 sequences, approximately 10% recorded once. This specimen consisted of PBMCs, mostly from graft donor cells, obtained 180 days after TCRalphabeta/CD19-depleted stem cell transplant. The receptors shown here come from a female patient aged 2-9 years who had a stem cell transplant for aplastic anemia, so the T cells may come from the graft donor. Each CDR3 is given with its conserved first and last residue. Clone size is given for some rows only: seen once, a few or many times, or a class if the clone is expanded.

abundance,len,v_gene,CDR3aa
NA,18,TRBV15,CATSRDGPGQLFFNEQFF
few,13,TRBV5-1,CASNRGNTGELFF
NA,15,TRBV20-1,CSATTTGGGNNEQFF
NA,15,TRBV19,CASSIVVRGGNEQFF
NA,15,TRBV7-2,CASSIWTGVYGELFF
NA,14,TRBV7-9,CASSPSTSYNEQFF
NA,15,TRBV4-3,CASSQLLADTDTQYF
few,16,TRBV27,CASSPFAGGAKNIQYF
many,13,TRBV29-1,CSGQMLARDTQYF
once,15,TRBV20-1,CSARDSRGGTDTQYF
NA,15,TRBV5-6,CASSSLTGWPGELFF
NA,15,TRBV7-8,CASTPRKQVNEKLFF
few,12,TRBV7-6,CASSTVNNEQFF
few,14,TRBV27,CASTLGGSGGEQYF
few,13,TRBV20-1,CSAEDGDHNEQFF
NA,17,TRBV5-1,CASSLFGSGSSHNEQFF
NA,16,TRBV6-5,CASSYSKGGSYNEQFF
many,17,TRBV12-3/TRBV12-4,CASSLVQGAGKTGELFF
NA,14,TRBV11-1,CASSLTGPRYEQYF
NA,17,TRBV6-1,CASSDPTSGSSVDEQFF
many,13,TRBV5-1,CASSLQGVNIQYF
NA,14,TRBV12-3/TRBV12-4,CASSLWQDTDTQYF
many,14,TRBV24-1,CATSDQTTVNEQFF
many,13,TRBV27,CASSFRDSYGYTF
few,17,TRBV7-2,CASSSRRTSAPPGEQFF
many,16,TRBV7-8,CASSLGRTSRKETQYF
NA,14,TRBV4-1,CASSQDGGPLGSFF
NA,14,TRBV6-1,CASSLLTNYNEQFF
few,13,TRBV12-3/TRBV12-4,CASSTGGPETQYF
few,15,TRBV4-1,CASKGQGRDNSPLHF
NA,15,TRBV20-1,CSASQWGALNTEAFF
NA,12,TRBV6-6,CASSVRGEKLFF
few,14,TRBV20-1,CSATPRQGAREQFF
NA,14,TRBV5-1,CASSLVEGRETQYF
few,16,TRBV7-2,CASSLGSWEAEGAQHF
NA,15,TRBV19,CASSILLSSYNEQFF
few,14,TRBV9,CASSVRPREEPQYF
NA,17,TRBV14,CASSLRPGLASPYEQYF
few,12,TRBV10-3,CAISDALFEAFF
few,15,TRBV25-1,CASSGLAGPQETQYF
NA,16,TRBV15,CATSRGWETPYNEQFF
many,17,TRBV27,CASSNSGPTVPYNEQFF
NA,14,TRBV6-2/TRBV6-3,CASRWDSFNYGYTF
few,14,TRBV7-9,CASSLETSNNEQFF
NA,15,TRBV9,CASSARTGGTLEQYF